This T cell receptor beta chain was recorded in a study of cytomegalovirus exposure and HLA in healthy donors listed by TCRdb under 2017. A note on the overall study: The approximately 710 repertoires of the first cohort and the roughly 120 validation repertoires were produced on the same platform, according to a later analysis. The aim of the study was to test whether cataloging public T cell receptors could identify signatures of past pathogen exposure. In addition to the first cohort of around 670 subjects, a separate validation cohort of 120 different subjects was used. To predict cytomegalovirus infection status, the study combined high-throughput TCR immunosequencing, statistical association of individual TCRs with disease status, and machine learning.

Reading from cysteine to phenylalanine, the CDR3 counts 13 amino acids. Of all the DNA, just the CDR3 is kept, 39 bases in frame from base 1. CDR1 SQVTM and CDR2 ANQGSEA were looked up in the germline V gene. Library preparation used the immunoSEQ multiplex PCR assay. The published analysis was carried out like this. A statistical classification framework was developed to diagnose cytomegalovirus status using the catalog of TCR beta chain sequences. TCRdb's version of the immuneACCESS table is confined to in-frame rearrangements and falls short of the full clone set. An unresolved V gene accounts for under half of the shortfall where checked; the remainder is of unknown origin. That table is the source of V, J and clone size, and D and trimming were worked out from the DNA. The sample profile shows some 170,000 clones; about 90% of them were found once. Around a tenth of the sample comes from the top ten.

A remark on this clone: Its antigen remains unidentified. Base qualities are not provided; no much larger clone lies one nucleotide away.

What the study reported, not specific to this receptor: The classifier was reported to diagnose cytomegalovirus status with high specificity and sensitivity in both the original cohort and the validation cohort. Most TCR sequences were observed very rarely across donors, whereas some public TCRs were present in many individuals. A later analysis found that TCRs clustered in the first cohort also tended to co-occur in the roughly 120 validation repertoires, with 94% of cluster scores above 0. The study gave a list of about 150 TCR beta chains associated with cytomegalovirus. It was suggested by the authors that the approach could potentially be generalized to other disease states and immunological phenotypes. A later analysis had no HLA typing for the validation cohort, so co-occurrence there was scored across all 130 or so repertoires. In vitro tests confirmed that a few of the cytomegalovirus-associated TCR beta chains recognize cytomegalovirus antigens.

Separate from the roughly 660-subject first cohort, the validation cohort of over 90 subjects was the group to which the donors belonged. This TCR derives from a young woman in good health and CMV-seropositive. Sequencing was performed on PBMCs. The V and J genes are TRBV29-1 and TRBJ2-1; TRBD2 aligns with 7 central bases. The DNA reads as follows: TGCAGTGTAACCCGACCGGGGCGGGGGAAGCAGTTCTTC. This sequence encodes CSVTRPGRGKQFF.